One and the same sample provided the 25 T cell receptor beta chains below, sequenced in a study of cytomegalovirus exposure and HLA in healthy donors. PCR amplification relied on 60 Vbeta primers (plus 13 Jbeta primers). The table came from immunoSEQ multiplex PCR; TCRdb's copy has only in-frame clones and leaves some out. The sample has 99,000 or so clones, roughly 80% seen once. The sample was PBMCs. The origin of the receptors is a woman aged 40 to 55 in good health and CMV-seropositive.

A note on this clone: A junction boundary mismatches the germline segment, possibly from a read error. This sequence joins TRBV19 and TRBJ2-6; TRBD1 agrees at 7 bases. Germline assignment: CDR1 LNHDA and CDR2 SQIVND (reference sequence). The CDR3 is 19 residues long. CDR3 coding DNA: TGTGCCAGTAGTATAGCCTGGGACAGTTTAAACTCTGGGGCCAACGGCCTGACTTTC. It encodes CASSIAWDSLNSGANGLTF.

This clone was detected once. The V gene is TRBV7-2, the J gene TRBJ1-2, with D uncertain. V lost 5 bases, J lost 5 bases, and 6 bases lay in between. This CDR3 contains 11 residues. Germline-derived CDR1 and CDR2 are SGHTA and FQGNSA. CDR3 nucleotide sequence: TGTGCCAGCAGCCCGGGATATGGCTACACCTTC. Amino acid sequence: CASSPGYGYTF.

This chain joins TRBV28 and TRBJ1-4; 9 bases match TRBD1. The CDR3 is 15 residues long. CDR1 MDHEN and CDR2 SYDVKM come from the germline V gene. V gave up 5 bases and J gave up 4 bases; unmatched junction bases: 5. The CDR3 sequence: CASSPTGGFNEKLFF. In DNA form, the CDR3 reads TGTGCCAGCAGTCCGACAGGGGGGTTTAATGAAAAACTGTTTTTT. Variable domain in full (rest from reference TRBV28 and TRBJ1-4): DVKVTQSSRYLVKRTGEKVFLECVQDMDHENMFWYRQDPGLGLRLIYFSYDVKMKEKGDIPEGYSVSREKKERFSLILESASTNQTSMYLCASSPTGGFNEKLFFGSGTQLSVL.

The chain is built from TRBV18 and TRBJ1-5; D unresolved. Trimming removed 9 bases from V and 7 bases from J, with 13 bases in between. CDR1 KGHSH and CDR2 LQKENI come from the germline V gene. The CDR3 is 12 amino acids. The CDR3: CASSFRGQPQHF. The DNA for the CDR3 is TGTGCCAGTTCCTTCCGAGGGCAGCCCCAGCATTTT.

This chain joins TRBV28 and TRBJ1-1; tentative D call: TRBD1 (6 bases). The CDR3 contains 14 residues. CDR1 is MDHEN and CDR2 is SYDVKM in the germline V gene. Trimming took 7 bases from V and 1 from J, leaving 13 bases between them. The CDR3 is CASTKGQRNTEAFF. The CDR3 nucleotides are TGTGCCAGCACAAAAGGACAGAGGAACACTGAAGCTTTCTTT.

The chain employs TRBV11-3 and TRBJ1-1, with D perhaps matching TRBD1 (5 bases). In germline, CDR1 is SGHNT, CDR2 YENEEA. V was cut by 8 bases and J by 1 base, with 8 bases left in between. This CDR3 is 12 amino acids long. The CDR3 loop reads CASGTGNTEAFF. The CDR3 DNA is TGTGCCAGCGGAACAGGGAACACTGAAGCTTTCTTT.

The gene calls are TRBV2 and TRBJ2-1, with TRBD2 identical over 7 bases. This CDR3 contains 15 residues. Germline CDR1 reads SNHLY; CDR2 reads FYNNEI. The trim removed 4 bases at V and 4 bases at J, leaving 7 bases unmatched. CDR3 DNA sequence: TGTGCCAGCAGTGCCTCTGCGGGGGAGTACAATGAGCAGTTCTTC. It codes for CASSASAGEYNEQFF. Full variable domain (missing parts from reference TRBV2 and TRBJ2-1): EPEVTQTPSHQVTQMGQEVILRCVPISNHLYFYWYRQILGQKVEFLVSFYNNEISEKSEIFDDQFSVERPDGSNFTLKIRSTKLEDSAMYFCASSASAGEYNEQFFGPGTRLTVL.

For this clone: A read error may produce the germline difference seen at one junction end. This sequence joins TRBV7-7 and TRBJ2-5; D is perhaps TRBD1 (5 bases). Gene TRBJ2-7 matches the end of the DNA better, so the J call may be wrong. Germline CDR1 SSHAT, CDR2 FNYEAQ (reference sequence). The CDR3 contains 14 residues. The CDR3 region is CASSLSAGPYEQYF. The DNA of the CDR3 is TGTGCTAGCAGCTTATCGGCAGGGCCCTACGAGCAGTACTTC.

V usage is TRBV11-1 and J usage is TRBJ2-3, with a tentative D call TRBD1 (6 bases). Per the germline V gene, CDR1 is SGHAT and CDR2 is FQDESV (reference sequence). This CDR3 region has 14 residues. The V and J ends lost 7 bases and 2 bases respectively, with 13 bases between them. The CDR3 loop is CASTRQGSTDTQYF. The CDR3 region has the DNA TGTGCCAGCACTAGGCAGGGGTCCACAGATACGCAGTATTTT. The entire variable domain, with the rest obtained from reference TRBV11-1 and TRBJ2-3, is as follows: EAEVAQSPRYKITEKSQAVAFWCDPISGHATLYWYRQILGQGPELLVQFQDESVVDDSQLPKDRFSAERLKGVDSTLKIQPAELGDSAMYLCASTRQGSTDTQYFGPGTRLTVL.

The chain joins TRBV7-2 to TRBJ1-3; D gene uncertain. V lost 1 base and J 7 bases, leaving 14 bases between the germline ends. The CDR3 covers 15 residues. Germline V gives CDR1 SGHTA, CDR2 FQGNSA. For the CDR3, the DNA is TGTGCCAGCAGCTTAGTCGGCCGGGTCGGTAACACCATATATTTT. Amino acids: CASSLVGRVGNTIYF.

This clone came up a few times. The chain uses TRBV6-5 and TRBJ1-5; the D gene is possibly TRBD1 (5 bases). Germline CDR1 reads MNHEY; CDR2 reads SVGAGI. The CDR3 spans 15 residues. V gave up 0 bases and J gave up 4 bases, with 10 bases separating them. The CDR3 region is CASSYSGVANQPQHF. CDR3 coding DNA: TGTGCCAGCAGTTACTCAGGGGTGGCAAATCAGCCCCAGCATTTT.

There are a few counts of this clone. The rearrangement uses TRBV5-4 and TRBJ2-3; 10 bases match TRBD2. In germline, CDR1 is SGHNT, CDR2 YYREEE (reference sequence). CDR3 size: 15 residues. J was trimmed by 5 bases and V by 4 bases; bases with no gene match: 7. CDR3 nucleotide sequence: TGTGCCAGCAGCATGCTAGCGGGAGCGGGAGATACGCAGTATTTT. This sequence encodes CASSMLAGAGDTQYF. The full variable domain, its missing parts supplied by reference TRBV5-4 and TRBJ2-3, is ETGVTQSPTHLIKTRGQQVTLRCSSQSGHNTVSWYQQALGQGPQFIFQYYREEENGRGNFPPRFSGLQFPNYSSELNVNALELDDSALYLCASSMLAGAGDTQYFGPGTRLTVL.

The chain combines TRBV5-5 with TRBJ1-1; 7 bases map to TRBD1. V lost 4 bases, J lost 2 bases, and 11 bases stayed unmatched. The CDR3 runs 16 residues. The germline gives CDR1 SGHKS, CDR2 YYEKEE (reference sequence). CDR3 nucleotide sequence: TGTGCCAGCAGCGCACTACCGGGACAGTATAACACTGAAGCTTTCTTT. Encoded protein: CASSALPGQYNTEAFF.

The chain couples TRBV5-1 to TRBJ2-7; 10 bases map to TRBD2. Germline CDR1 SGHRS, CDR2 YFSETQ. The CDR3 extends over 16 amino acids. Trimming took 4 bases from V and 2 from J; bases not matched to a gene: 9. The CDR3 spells CASSRISSGRAYEQYF. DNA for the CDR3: TGCGCCAGCAGCCGCATTTCGAGCGGGAGGGCCTACGAGCAGTACTTC.

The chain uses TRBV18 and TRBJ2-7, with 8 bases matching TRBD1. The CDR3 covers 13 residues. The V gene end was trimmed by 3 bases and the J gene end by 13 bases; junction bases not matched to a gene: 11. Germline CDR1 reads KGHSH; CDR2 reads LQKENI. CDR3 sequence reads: CASSPEDRVVAYF. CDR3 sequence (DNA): TGTGCCAGCTCACCCGAGGACAGGGTAGTGGCTTACTTC.

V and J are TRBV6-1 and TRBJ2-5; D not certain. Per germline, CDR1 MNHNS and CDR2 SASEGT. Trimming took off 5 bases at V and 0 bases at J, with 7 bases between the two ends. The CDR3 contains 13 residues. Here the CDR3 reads CASSTEYQETQYF. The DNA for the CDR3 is TGTGCCAGCAGTACAGAGTACCAAGAGACCCAGTACTTC.

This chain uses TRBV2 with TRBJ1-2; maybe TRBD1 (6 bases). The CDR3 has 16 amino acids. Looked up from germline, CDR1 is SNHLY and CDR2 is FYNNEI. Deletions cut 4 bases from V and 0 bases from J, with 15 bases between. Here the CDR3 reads CASSGPGTFSNYGYTF. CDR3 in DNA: TGTGCCAGCAGTGGCCCCGGGACATTCTCTAACTATGGCTACACCTTC. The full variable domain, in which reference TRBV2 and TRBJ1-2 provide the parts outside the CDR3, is EPEVTQTPSHQVTQMGQEVILRCVPISNHLYFYWYRQILGQKVEFLVSFYNNEISEKSEIFDDQFSVERPDGSNFTLKIRSTKLEDSAMYFCASSGPGTFSNYGYTFGSGTRLTVV.

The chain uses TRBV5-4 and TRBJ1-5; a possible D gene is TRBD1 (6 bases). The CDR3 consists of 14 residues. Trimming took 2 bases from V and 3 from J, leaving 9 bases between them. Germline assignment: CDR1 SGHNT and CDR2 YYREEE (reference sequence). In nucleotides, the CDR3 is TGTGCCAGCAGCTTACAGGGACACAATCAGCCCCAGCATTTT. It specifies CASSLQGHNQPQHF.

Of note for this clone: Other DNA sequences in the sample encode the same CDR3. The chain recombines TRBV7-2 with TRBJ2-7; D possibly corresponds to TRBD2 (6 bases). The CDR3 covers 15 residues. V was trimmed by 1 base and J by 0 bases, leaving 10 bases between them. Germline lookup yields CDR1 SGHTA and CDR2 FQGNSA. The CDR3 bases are TGTGCCAGCAGCTTAGTCCCCGGGAGCTCCTACGAGCAGTACTTC. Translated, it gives CASSLVPGSSYEQYF.

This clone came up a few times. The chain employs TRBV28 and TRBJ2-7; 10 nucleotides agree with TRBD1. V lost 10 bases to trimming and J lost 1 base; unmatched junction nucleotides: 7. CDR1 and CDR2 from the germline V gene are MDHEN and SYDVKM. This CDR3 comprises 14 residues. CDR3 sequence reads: CATFGQGDSYEQYF. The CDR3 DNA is TGTGCCACCTTTGGACAGGGGGATTCCTACGAGCAGTACTTC.

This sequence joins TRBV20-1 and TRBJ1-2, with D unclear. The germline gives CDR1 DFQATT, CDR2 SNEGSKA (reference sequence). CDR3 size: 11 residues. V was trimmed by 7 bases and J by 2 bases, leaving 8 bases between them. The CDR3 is CSGGGNYGYTF. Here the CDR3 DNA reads TGCAGTGGCGGAGGGAACTATGGCTACACCTTC.

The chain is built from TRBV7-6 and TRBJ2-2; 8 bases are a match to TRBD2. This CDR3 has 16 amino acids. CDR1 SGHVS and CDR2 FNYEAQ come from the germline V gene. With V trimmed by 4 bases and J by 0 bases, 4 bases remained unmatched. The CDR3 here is CASSSQAGANTGELFF. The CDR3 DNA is TGTGCCAGCAGCTCCCAAGCGGGGGCGAACACCGGGGAGCTGTTTTTT.

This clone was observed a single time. The CDR3 is CSVEKRLAGRDTEAFF. The DNA of the CDR3 is TGCAGCGTTGAAAAAAGGCTTGCAGGGAGGGACACTGAAGCTTTCTTT. The chain links TRBV29-1 to TRBJ1-1, with a tentative D call TRBD1 (5 bases). Germline CDR1 is SQVTM and CDR2 is ANQGSEA. The CDR3 is 16 amino acids. Trimming removed 2 bases at V and 3 bases at J, with 19 bases between.

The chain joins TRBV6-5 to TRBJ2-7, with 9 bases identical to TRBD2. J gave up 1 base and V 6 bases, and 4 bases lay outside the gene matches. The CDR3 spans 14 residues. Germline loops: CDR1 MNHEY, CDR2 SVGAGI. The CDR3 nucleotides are TGTGCCAGCAGCTTAGCGGGAGTGTCCTACGAGCAGTACTTC. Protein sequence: CASSLAGVSYEQYF.

CDR3 sequence: CASTPRAYNEQFF. In DNA, the CDR3 is TGTGCCAGCACCCCGAGGGCCTACAATGAGCAGTTCTTC. This chain joins TRBV2 and TRBJ2-1, with D maybe TRBD2 (5 bases). The germline gives CDR1 SNHLY, CDR2 FYNNEI. The ends were cut back, 7 bases at V and 2 bases at J, with 9 bases in the middle. CDR3 size: 13 residues.